This T cell receptor beta chain is drawn from a study of cytomegalovirus exposure and HLA in healthy donors. In the study overall: An early data release held approximately 85 million unique TCRs from HLA-typed donors.

This CDR3 spans 15 amino acids. Study observations and caveats: Fewer N-insertions than the roughly 670-donor mean were reportedly shown by an Asian-associated ancestry cluster in a later analysis.

Primers included in the PCR were 60 Vbeta and 13 Jbeta primers. The assay was immunoSEQ multiplex PCR, and TCRdb's table has in-frame clones only and misses some. The sample includes roughly 120,000 clones, about three quarters of them seen just once. With respect to this clone: What it binds is unknown.

Source material: PBMCs. This chain links TRBV21-1 with TRBJ2-2; the table's D gene call, TRBD1, was not cross checked with the DNA. TRBV21-1 is labeled a pseudogene. This receptor was taken from a human donor in good health. DNA for the CDR3: TGTGCCAGCAGCCCCCTCCCCAGGTCCGTCGGGGAGCTGTTTTTT. It is translated as CASSPLPRSVGELFF.